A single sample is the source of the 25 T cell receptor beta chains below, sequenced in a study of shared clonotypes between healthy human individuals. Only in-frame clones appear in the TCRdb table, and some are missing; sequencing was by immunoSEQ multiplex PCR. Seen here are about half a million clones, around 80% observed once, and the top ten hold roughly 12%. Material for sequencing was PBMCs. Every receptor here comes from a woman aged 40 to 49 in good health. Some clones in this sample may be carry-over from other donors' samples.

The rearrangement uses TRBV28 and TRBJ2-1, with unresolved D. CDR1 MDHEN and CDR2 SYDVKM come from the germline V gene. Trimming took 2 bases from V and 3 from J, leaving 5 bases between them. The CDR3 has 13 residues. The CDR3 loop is CASSLRNYNEQFF. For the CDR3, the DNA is TGTGCCAGCAGTTTAAGGAACTACAATGAGCAGTTCTTC.

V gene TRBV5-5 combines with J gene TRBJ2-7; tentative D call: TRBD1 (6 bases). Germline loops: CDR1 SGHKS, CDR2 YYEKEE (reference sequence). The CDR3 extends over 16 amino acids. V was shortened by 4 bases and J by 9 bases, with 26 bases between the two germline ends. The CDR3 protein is CASSLPWTEMSGMQYF. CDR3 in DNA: TGTGCCAGCAGCCTTCCCTGGACAGAGATGTCAGGCATGCAGTACTTC.

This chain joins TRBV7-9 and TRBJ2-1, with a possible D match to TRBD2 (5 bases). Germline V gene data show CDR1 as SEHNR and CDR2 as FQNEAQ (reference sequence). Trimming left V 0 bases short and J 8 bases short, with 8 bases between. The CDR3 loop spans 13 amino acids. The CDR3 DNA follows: TGTGCCAGCAGCTTAGCAGGGAGCGATGAGCAGTTCTTC. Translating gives CASSLAGSDEQFF.

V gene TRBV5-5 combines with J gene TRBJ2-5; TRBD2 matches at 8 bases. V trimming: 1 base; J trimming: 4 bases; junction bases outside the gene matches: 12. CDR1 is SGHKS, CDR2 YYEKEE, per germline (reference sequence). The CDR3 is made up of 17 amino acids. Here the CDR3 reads CASSLWYSGTRLETQYF. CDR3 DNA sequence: TGTGCCAGCAGCTTGTGGTATAGCGGGACCCGGCTAGAGACCCAGTACTTC.

Here the CDR3 DNA reads TGTGCCAGCAGCGTAGCGGCGGGAGGTACCGACAATGAGCAGTTCTTC. Translated, it gives CASSVAAGGTDNEQFF. The chain combines TRBV9 with TRBJ2-1, with 8 bases identical to TRBD2. Germline trimming cut 0 bases from V and 5 bases from J; bases unmatched to any gene: 7. CDR3 length: 16 residues. Germline lookup yields CDR1 SGDLS and CDR2 YYNGEE.

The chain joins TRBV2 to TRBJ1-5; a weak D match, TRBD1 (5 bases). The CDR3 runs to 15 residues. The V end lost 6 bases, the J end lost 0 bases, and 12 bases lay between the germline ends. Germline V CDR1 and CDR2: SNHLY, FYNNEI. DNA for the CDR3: TGTGCCAGCAGAGCCAGGGATTTTAGCAATCAGCCCCAGCATTTT. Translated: CASRARDFSNQPQHF.

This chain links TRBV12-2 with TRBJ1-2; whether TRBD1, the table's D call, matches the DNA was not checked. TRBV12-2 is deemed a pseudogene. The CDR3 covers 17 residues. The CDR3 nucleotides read TGTGCAAGTCGCTTCGATCGCCTCAGGGGCGTAGCCTATGGCTACACCTTC. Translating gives CASRFDRLRGVAYGYTF.

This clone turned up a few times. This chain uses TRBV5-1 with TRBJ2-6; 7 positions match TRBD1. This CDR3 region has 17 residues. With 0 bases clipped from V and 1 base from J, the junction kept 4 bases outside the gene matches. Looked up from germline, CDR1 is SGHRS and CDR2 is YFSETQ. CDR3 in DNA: TGCGCCAGCAGCTTGGCTCCACAGGGGTCTGGGGCCAACGTCCTGACTTTC. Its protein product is CASSLAPQGSGANVLTF.

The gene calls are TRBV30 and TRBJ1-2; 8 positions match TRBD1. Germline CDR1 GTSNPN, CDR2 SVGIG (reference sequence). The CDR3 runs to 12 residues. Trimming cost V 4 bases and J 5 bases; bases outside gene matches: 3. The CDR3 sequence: CAWTGGGYGYTF. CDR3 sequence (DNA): TGTGCCTGGACAGGGGGCGGATATGGCTACACCTTC.

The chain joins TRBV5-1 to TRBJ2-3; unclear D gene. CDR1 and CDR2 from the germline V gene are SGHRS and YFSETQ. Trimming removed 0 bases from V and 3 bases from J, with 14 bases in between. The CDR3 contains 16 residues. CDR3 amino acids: CASSLEAFIGTDTQYF. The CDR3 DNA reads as TGCGCCAGCAGCTTGGAGGCCTTTATAGGGACAGATACGCAGTATTTT.

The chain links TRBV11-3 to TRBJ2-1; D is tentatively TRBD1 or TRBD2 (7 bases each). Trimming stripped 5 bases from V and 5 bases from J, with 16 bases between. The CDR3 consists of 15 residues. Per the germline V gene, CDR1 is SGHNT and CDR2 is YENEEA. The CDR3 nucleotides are TGTGCCAGCAGCCCCAGGGGGGAGGGTCACAATGAGCAGTTCTTC. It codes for CASSPRGEGHNEQFF.

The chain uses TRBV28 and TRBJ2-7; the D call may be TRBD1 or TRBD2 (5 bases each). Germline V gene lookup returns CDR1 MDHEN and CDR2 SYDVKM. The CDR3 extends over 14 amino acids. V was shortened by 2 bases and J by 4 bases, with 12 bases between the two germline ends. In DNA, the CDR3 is TGTGCCAGCAGTTTAGGGGGACGCGGGTACGAGCAGTACTTC. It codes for CASSLGGRGYEQYF.

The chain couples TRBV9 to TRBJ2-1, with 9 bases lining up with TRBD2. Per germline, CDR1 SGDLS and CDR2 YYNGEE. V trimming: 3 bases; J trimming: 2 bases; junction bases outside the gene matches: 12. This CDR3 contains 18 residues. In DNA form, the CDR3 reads TGTGCCAGCAGCGGGGGCGGGGCTAGCGGGAAACCCTACAATGAGCAGTTCTTC. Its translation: CASSGGGASGKPYNEQFF.

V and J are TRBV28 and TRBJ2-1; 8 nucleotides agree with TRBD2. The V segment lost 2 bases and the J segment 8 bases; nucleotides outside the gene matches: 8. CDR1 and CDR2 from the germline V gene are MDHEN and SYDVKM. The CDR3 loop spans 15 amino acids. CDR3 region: CASSLRGGLGYEQFF. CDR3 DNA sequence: TGTGCCAGCAGTTTAAGAGGGGGACTAGGGTATGAGCAGTTCTTC.

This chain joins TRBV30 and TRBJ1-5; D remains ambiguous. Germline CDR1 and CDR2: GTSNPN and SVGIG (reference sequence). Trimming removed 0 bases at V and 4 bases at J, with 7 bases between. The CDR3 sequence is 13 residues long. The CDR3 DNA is TGTGCCTGGAGTGTAAGGTTGAATCAGCCCCAGCATTTT. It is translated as CAWSVRLNQPQHF.

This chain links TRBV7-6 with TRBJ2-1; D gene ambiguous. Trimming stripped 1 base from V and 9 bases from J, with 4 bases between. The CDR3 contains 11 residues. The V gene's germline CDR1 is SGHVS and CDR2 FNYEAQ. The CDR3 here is CASSLVGEQFF. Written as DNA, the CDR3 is TGTGCCAGCAGCTTAGTTGGTGAGCAGTTCTTC.

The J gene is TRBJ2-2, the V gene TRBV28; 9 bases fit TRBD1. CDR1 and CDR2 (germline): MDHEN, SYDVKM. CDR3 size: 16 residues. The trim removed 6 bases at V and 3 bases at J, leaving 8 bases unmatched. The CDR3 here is CASRPGQGIYTGELFF. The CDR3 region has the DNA TGTGCCAGCAGGCCGGGACAGGGCATTTACACCGGGGAGCTGTTTTTT.

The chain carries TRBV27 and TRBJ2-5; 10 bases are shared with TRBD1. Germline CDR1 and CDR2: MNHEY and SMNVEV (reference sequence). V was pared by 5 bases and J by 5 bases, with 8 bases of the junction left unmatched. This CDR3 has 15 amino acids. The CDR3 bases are TGTGCCAGCAGTGATCGACAGGGGGCAGGGGAGACCCAGTACTTC. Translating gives CASSDRQGAGETQYF.

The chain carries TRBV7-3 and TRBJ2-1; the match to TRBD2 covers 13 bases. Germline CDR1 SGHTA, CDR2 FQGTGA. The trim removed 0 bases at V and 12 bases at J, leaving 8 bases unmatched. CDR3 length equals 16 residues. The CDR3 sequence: CASSLTSGLAGEGQFF. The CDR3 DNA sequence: TGTGCCAGCAGCTTAACGTCAGGACTAGCGGGGGAAGGGCAGTTCTTC.

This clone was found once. CDR3 loop: CATSRSSRIGNQPQHF. The CDR3 DNA is TGTGCCACCAGCAGATCCAGCCGTATAGGCAATCAGCCCCAGCATTTT. The chain carries TRBV15 and TRBJ1-5; D remains unclear. From germline, CDR1 is LNHNV and CDR2 YYDKDF (reference sequence). The CDR3 extends over 16 amino acids. V shed 2 bases and J shed 2 bases, with 13 bases lying between them.

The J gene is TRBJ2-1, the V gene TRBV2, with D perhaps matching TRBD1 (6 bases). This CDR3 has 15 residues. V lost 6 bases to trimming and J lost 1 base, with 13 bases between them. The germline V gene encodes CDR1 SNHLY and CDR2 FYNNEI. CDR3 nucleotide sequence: TGTGCCAGCAGCGGACAGCTTGGGTCCTACAATGAGCAGTTCTTC. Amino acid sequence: CASSGQLGSYNEQFF.

CDR3 region: CASSKEKGPWETQYF. CDR3 sequence (DNA): TGTGCCAGCTCAAAGGAGAAGGGGCCGTGGGAGACCCAGTACTTC. The rearrangement uses TRBV18 and TRBJ2-5; tentatively, D is TRBD1 (5 bases). The CDR3 contains 15 residues. Trimming left V 5 bases short and J 5 bases short, with 18 bases between. Looked up from germline, CDR1 is KGHSH and CDR2 is LQKENI.

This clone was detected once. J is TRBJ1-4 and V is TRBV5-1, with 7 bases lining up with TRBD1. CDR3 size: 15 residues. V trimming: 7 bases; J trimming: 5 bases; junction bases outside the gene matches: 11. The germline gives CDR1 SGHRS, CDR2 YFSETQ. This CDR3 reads CASAVGGQRNEKLFF. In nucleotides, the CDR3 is TGCGCCAGCGCCGTCGGGGGACAGCGAAATGAAAAACTGTTTTTT.

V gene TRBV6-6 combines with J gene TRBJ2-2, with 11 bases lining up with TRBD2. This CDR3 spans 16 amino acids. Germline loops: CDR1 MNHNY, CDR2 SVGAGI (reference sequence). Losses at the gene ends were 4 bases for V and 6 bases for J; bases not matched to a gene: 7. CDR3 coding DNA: TGTGCCAGCAGTTCACTAGCGGGGGTTCCATCCGGGGAGCTGTTTTTT. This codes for CASSSLAGVPSGELFF.

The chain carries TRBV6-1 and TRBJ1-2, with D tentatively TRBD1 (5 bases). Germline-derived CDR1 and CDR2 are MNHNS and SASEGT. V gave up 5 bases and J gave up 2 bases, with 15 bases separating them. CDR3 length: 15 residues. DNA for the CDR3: TGTGCCAGCAGTCATTCGGAACAGGCAAACTATGGCTACACCTTC. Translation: CASSHSEQANYGYTF.